The 23 T cell receptor beta chains below come from one sample, sequenced in a study of OX40 agonist ivuxolimab in advanced cancers. This table comes from immunoSEQ multiplex PCR, and its TCRdb copy is limited to in-frame clones, with some not included. This sample has roughly 55,000 clones, with about 90% found just once. Sample: CD4+ or CD8+ T cells sorted from blood, taken in a trial of the OX40 agonist ivuxolimab. These receptor sequences come from an adult with an advanced solid tumor such as melanoma, head and neck, liver or kidney cancer.

The rearrangement links TRBV5-4 to TRBJ1-4, with D uncertain. The V gene's germline CDR1 is SGHNT and CDR2 YYREEE (reference sequence). V lost 0 bases and J 8 bases, leaving 8 bases between the germline ends. There are 13 residues in the CDR3. The CDR3 region is CASSLAVGEKLFF. The CDR3 nucleotides are TGTGCCAGCAGCTTGGCCGTGGGAGAAAAACTGTTTTTT.

This clone was seen just once. The chain is built from TRBV29-1 and TRBJ2-1; 9 nucleotides line up with TRBD2. The junction had 3 bases not matched to a gene; V was cut back by 5 bases and J by 4 bases. The germline V gene has CDR1 SQVTM and CDR2 ANQGSEA. The CDR3 spans 13 residues. The chain's CDR3 is CSVLRGGYNEQFF. DNA of the CDR3: TGCAGCGTTTTGCGGGGGGGATACAATGAGCAGTTCTTC.

This chain links TRBV5-1 with TRBJ1-3, with D hard to call. V lost 7 bases, J lost 0 bases, and 5 bases lay in between. The germline CDR1 and CDR2 sequences are SGHRS and YFSETQ. This CDR3 contains 12 residues. The CDR3 region is CASRSSGNTIYF. The DNA for the CDR3 is TGCGCCAGCCGGAGCTCTGGAAACACCATATATTTT. Based on the CDR3 plus reference TRBV5-1 and TRBJ1-3, the full variable domain is KAGVTQTPRYLIKTRGQQVTLSCSPISGHRSVSWYQQTPGQGLQFLFEYFSETQRNKGNFPGRFSGRQFSNSRSEMNVSTLELGDSALYLCASRSSGNTIYFGEGSWLTVV.

The gene calls are TRBV28 and TRBJ2-3; 7 bases fit TRBD2. From germline, CDR1 is MDHEN and CDR2 SYDVKM. V lost 5 bases and J lost 2; bases outside the gene matches: 7. There are 15 residues in the CDR3. The CDR3 loop reads CASSVGGSPTDTQYF. The DNA of the CDR3 is TGTGCCAGCAGTGTGGGGGGGTCCCCCACAGATACGCAGTATTTT. Complete variable domain (other parts from reference TRBV28 and TRBJ2-3): DVKVTQSSRYLVKRTGEKVFLECVQDMDHENMFWYRQDPGLGLRLIYFSYDVKMKEKGDIPEGYSVSREKKERFSLILESASTNQTSMYLCASSVGGSPTDTQYFGPGTRLTVL.

This clone has just one count. The chain has TRBV4-1 and TRBJ2-1, with D perhaps assigned TRBD1 or TRBD2 (5 bases each). V was shortened by 4 bases and J by 8 bases, with 15 bases between the two germline ends. CDR3 size: 14 residues. The germline V gene encodes CDR1 MGHRA and CDR2 YSYEKL. The CDR3 DNA reads as TGCGCCAGCAGCCCCCTCGACGGGGCTCATGAGCAGTTCTTC. It translates to CASSPLDGAHEQFF.

This chain uses TRBV9 with TRBJ1-5; D is uncertain. Germline CDR1 reads SGDLS; CDR2 reads YYNGEE. The CDR3 contains 13 residues. V dropped 4 bases and J dropped 2 bases, with 7 bases sitting between them. DNA for the CDR3: TGTGCCAGCAGCAGCGGGGGCAATCAGCCCCAGCATTTT. It is translated as CASSSGGNQPQHF.

This chain joins TRBV4-2 and TRBJ2-1; tentative D call: TRBD2 (5 bases). The V gene's germline CDR1 is LGHNA and CDR2 YNFKEQ. V was pared by 6 bases and J by 8 bases, with 14 bases between. CDR3 length: 13 amino acids. CDR3 amino acids: CASSPNVGDEQFF. As DNA, the CDR3 is TGTGCCAGCAGTCCCAACGTCGGGGATGAGCAGTTCTTC.

The J gene is TRBJ1-2, the V gene TRBV4-3; 7 bases match TRBD1. The junction had 6 bases not matched to a gene; V was cut back by 7 bases and J by 4 bases. This CDR3 spans 13 amino acids. Germline V gene sequence: CDR1 LGHNA, CDR2 YSLEER. CDR3: CASNRGEGYGYTF. The CDR3, as DNA: TGCGCCAGCAACAGGGGCGAGGGCTATGGCTACACCTTC.

This clone was seen at least ten times. This chain uses TRBV9 with TRBJ2-7; 8 positions match TRBD1. The V gene end was trimmed by 3 bases and the J gene end by 5 bases; junction bases not matched to a gene: 7. This CDR3 is 14 amino acids long. From germline, CDR1 is SGDLS and CDR2 YYNGEE. In nucleotides, the CDR3 is TGTGCCAGCAGCGAGAGACAGGGGACGGACGAGCAGTACTTC. Its protein is CASSERQGTDEQYF.

The chain is built from TRBV7-3 and TRBJ1-2; the D is unclear. The CDR3 runs 14 residues. Germline V gene data show CDR1 as SGHTA and CDR2 as FQGTGA. Trimming removed 2 bases from V and 6 bases from J, with 13 bases in between. This chain's CDR3 is CASSLVGGRHGYTF. The CDR3 DNA is TGTGCCAGCAGCTTAGTTGGAGGGCGCCATGGCTACACCTTC.

On this clone: At one boundary the junction diverges from the germline segment, which might be a read error. This chain links TRBV19 with TRBJ2-3, with 10 bases aligning to TRBD2. The CDR3 consists of 15 residues. Germline lookup yields CDR1 LNHDA and CDR2 SQIVND (reference sequence). The CDR3 nucleotides are TGTGCCAGTAGGTTAGCGGGGGGTAGCACCGATACGCAGTATTTT. Amino acids: CASRLAGGSTDTQYF.

The chain carries TRBV6-5 and TRBJ1-2, with a tentative D call TRBD1 (6 bases). The CDR3 extends over 16 amino acids. Trimming cost V 5 bases and J 4 bases, with 20 bases left between them. The germline gives CDR1 MNHEY, CDR2 SVGAGI. CDR3 in amino acids: CASSHWTVQSLYGYTF. CDR3 DNA sequence: TGTGCCAGCAGTCACTGGACAGTTCAGAGCCTCTATGGCTACACCTTC.

The V gene is TRBV15, the J gene TRBJ1-5; 7 bases are shared with TRBD1. After removal of 7 bases from V and 1 base from J, the junction contained 4 bases not matched to a gene. Germline CDR1 LNHNV, CDR2 YYDKDF (reference sequence). This CDR3 comprises 14 residues. The CDR3 DNA follows: TGTGCCACCAACAGGGGCCAAAGCAATCAGCCCCAGCATTTT. It codes for CATNRGQSNQPQHF.

The V gene is TRBV5-6, the J gene TRBJ2-7, with D tentatively TRBD2 (6 bases). V was clipped by 2 bases and J by 3 bases, with 18 bases between them. CDR3 length: 16 residues. The germline CDR1 and CDR2 sequences are SGHDT and YYEEEE. CDR3 region: CASSFHGTQGGYEQYF. In nucleotides, the CDR3 is TGTGCCAGCAGCTTCCATGGGACTCAGGGAGGCTACGAGCAGTACTTC.

This clone has only one observation. The chain is built from TRBV7-9 and TRBJ2-3; no definite D call. Deletions cut 1 base from V and 5 bases from J, with 13 bases between. In germline, CDR1 is SEHNR, CDR2 FQNEAQ (reference sequence). The CDR3 is 15 residues long. CDR3 amino acids: CASSLGIADKDTQYF. CDR3 sequence (DNA): TGTGCCAGCAGCTTAGGAATAGCTGACAAAGATACGCAGTATTTT.

The gene calls are TRBV6-5 and TRBJ2-4; TRBD1 or TRBD2 may be the D gene (5 bases each). This CDR3 is 14 amino acids long. Per the germline V gene, CDR1 is MNHEY and CDR2 is SVGAGI. The ends were cut back, 0 bases at V and 8 bases at J, with 11 bases in the middle. The DNA of the CDR3 is TGTGCCAGCAGTTACTCGGGGGAATCGGACATTCAGTACTTC. Protein product: CASSYSGESDIQYF.

This chain connects TRBV5-1 to TRBJ1-1, with a tentative D call TRBD1 (5 bases). CDR3 length: 14 residues. Germline CDR1 is SGHRS and CDR2 is YFSETQ. Trimming shortened V by 4 bases and J by 1 base, and 11 bases separated the two germline ends. The CDR3 reads CASSPAGRNTEAFF. The CDR3 DNA reads as TGCGCCAGCAGCCCGGCGGGGCGGAACACTGAAGCTTTCTTT.

The chain links TRBV6-6 to TRBJ2-3, with a tentative D call TRBD2 (6 bases). The CDR3 runs 13 residues. CDR1 and CDR2 from the germline V gene are MNHNY and SVGAGI (reference sequence). The V end was cut by 6 bases, the J end by 2 bases, with 9 bases between. CDR3 protein: CASRGLPTDTQYF. The CDR3 DNA reads as TGTGCCAGCAGGGGACTTCCCACAGATACGCAGTATTTT.

In regard to this clone: At one of its ends the junction is not consistent with the germline gene, which may arise from a read error. The genes are TRBV7-7 and TRBJ1-3, with a weak D call TRBD1 (5 bases). Germline CDR1 is SSHAT and CDR2 is FNYEAQ (reference sequence). CDR3 size: 15 residues. The CDR3, as DNA: TGTGCTAGCAGCTTAGCCCGGGACTTTGGAAACACCATATATTTT. The encoded protein is CASSLARDFGNTIYF.

The chain combines TRBV14 with TRBJ2-5; 7 nucleotides agree with TRBD1. The germline V gene has CDR1 SGHDN and CDR2 FVKESK. J was trimmed by 2 bases and V by 5 bases; bases with no gene match: 11. This CDR3 has 16 amino acids. This chain's CDR3 is CASSEAKGAGQETQYF. The CDR3 region has the DNA TGTGCCAGCAGCGAAGCGAAGGGGGCCGGTCAAGAGACCCAGTACTTC. The variable domain in full, completed from reference TRBV14 and TRBJ2-5, reads EAGVTQFPSHSVIEKGQTVTLRCDPISGHDNLYWYRRVMGKEIKFLLHFVKESKQDESGMPNNRFLAERTGGTYSTLKVQPAELEDSGVYFCASSEAKGAGQETQYFGPGTRLLVL.

V and J are TRBV7-9 and TRBJ2-1; either TRBD1 or TRBD2 may supply D (5 bases each). Germline lookup yields CDR1 SEHNR and CDR2 FQNEAQ (reference sequence). The CDR3 contains 16 residues. The germline V and J ends were trimmed by 6 bases and 3 bases, with 18 bases remaining between them. The CDR3 bases are TGTGCCAGCAGTGATGAGGGGTCCCGCGACTACAATGAGCAGTTCTTC. Residues: CASSDEGSRDYNEQFF.

The chain employs TRBV6-5 and TRBJ1-2; 8 bases agree with TRBD1. This CDR3 contains 13 residues. Germline V lookup: CDR1 MNHEY, CDR2 SVGAGI. J gave up 6 bases and V 6 bases, and 6 bases lay outside the gene matches. The CDR3 loop is CASRRQGWNGYTF. Here the CDR3 DNA reads TGTGCCAGCAGGAGACAGGGGTGGAATGGCTACACCTTC.

The chain couples TRBV5-8 to TRBJ1-2, with D unresolved. V was clipped by 1 base and J by 2 bases, with 12 bases between them. CDR3 size: 15 residues. From germline, CDR1 is SGHTS and CDR2 YDEGEE. The CDR3 loop reads CASSLIVRSNYGYTF. The CDR3 nucleotides read TGTGCCAGCAGCTTGATCGTGCGGTCCAACTATGGCTACACCTTC.